One sample yielded the 13 T cell receptor beta chains listed below, sequenced in a study of blood T cell repertoires in COVID-19. Assay: immunoSEQ multiplex PCR; the TCRdb copy retains only in-frame clones and omits some. The sample has about 160,000 clones, roughly 80% seen once. Sequencing used PBMCs or T cells enriched from blood (not recorded which). The receptors come from a woman between 35 and 50 years old with acute COVID-19.

V is TRBV29-1 and J is TRBJ2-7; 8 nucleotides match TRBD2. CDR3 length equals 14 residues. Germline V gene sequence: CDR1 SQVTM, CDR2 ANQGSEA. J was trimmed by 3 bases and V by 6 bases; bases with no gene match: 10. CDR3 DNA: TGCAGCGTGGGGGAGGGACTAGGGGGCTACGAGCAGTACTTC. This gives the protein CSVGEGLGGYEQYF.

The chain carries TRBV7-2 and TRBJ2-3, with 7 bases identical to TRBD2. Germline CDR1 reads SGHTA; CDR2 reads FQGNSA. This CDR3 contains 15 residues. The trim removed 6 bases at V and 0 bases at J, leaving 6 bases unmatched. The CDR3 nucleotides read TGTGCCAGCAGGTCCTATAGCGGGAGCACAGATACGCAGTATTTT. Translation: CASRSYSGSTDTQYF.

The CDR3 DNA is TGTGCCAGCGGGGACAGGGAGGAGAAAGATGGCTACACCTTC. This encodes CASGDREEKDGYTF. The rearrangement uses TRBV9 and TRBJ1-2; 9 bases are shared with TRBD1. CDR3 length: 14 residues. With 7 bases clipped from V and 6 bases from J, the junction kept 10 bases outside the gene matches. The germline V gene encodes CDR1 SGDLS and CDR2 YYNGEE.

The V call is TRBV2, the J call TRBJ2-1; 7 positions agree with TRBD2. J lost 12 bases, V lost 5 bases, and 19 bases had no gene match. CDR3 length equals 16 residues. Germline loops: CDR1 SNHLY, CDR2 FYNNEI. CDR3 loop: CASSLTSAPGTGRQFF. CDR3 bases: TGTGCCAGCAGTTTAACTAGCGCCCCCGGTACCGGGAGGCAGTTCTTC.

A few counts support this clone. The chain links TRBV6-5 to TRBJ2-5; D remains ambiguous. V lost 0 bases and J lost 1, with 12 bases in between. Germline V gene lookup returns CDR1 MNHEY and CDR2 SVGAGI. The CDR3 totals 16 residues. As DNA, the CDR3 is TGTGCCAGCAGTTACTCGTTTACAGCAGGCCAAGAGACCCAGTACTTC. It specifies CASSYSFTAGQETQYF.

The J gene is TRBJ2-3, the V gene TRBV5-1; tentatively, D is TRBD1 (6 bases). This CDR3 contains 13 residues. The V end was cut by 0 bases, the J end by 11 bases, with 13 bases between. Germline loops: CDR1 SGHRS, CDR2 YFSETQ. The CDR3 region has the DNA TGCGCCAGCAGCTTGGAAGGTGGACAGAGGCAGTATTTT. It codes for CASSLEGGQRQYF.

V usage is TRBV6-5 and J usage is TRBJ1-2, with a tentative D call TRBD1 (6 bases). The CDR3 totals 15 residues. Trimming took off 4 bases at V and 4 bases at J, with 16 bases between the two ends. Germline assignment: CDR1 MNHEY and CDR2 SVGAGI. CDR3 protein: CASSSGQTAAYGYTF. The CDR3 DNA follows: TGTGCCAGCAGTTCCGGACAGACGGCTGCCTATGGCTACACCTTC.

The CDR3 DNA follows: TGTGCCAGCAGCTTAGCGTGGAATCCGGGACAGGGCAATCAGGGGCAGGATCAGCCCCAGCATTTT. Translated: CASSLAWNPGQGNQGQDQPQHF. The chain combines TRBV7-8 with TRBJ1-5; 9 positions match TRBD1. This CDR3 comprises 22 residues. Looked up from germline, CDR1 is SGHVS and CDR2 is FQNEAQ. Trimming cost V 0 bases and J 5 bases; bases outside gene matches: 23.

Only one count was recorded for this clone. The chain joins TRBV12-3 or TRBV12-4 to TRBJ2-3; tentative D call: TRBD2 (7 bases). The CDR3 is 12 amino acids. The V gene lost 4 bases and the J gene lost 10 bases, with 12 bases spanning the gap. The CDR3 sequence is CASSSTGLAQYF. CDR3 DNA: TGTGCCAGCAGTTCGACAGGACTAGCGCAGTATTTT.

The table lists this clone with a few counts. This chain joins TRBV5-4 and TRBJ2-3, with 11 bases that match TRBD1. The V and J ends lost 7 bases and 7 bases, in that order; junction bases with no gene match: 5. Germline V lookup: CDR1 SGHNT, CDR2 YYREEE (reference sequence). The CDR3 is 13 amino acids. This CDR3 is CASAGQGANTQYF. The CDR3 DNA reads TGTGCCAGCGCCGGACAGGGGGCTAATACGCAGTATTTT.

The V and J genes are TRBV7-9 and TRBJ1-2; TRBD1 matches 7 bases. Trimming cost V 5 bases and J 6 bases; bases outside gene matches: 12. The CDR3 is 15 residues long. Germline V CDR1 and CDR2: SEHNR, FQNEAQ (reference sequence). The CDR3 DNA is TGTGCCAGCAGCCCAGGACAGGCGGGGGGACATGGCTACACCTTC. This sequence encodes CASSPGQAGGHGYTF.

J is TRBJ1-2 and V is TRBV29-1; D might be TRBD1 (6 bases). Trimming pared 4 bases from V and 1 base from J, leaving 13 bases between. Germline loops: CDR1 SQVTM, CDR2 ANQGSEA. The CDR3 length is 14 residues. CDR3: CSVAGRGLNYGYTF. CDR3 bases: TGCAGCGTTGCTGGGCGGGGGCTTAACTATGGCTACACCTTC.

The V call is TRBV18, the J call TRBJ2-7; D is unresolved. The V end lost 3 bases, the J end lost 5 bases, and 8 bases lay between the germline ends. From germline, CDR1 is KGHSH and CDR2 LQKENI. There are 12 residues in the CDR3. The DNA for the CDR3 is TGTGCCAGCTCACCGGTACAGCACGAGCAGTACTTC. Encoded protein: CASSPVQHEQYF.